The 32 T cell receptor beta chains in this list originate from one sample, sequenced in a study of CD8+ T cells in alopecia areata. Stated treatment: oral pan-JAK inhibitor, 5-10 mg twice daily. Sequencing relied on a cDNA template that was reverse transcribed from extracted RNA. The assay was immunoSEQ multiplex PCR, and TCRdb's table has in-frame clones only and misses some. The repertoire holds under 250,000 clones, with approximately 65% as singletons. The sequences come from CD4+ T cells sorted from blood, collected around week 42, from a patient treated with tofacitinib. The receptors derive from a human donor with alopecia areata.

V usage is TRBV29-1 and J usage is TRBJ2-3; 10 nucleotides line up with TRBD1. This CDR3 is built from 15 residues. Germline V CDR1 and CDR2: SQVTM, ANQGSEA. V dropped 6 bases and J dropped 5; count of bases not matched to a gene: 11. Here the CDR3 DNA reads TGCAGCGTGGCGTTCGGGACAGGGGCCCTAGATACGCAGTATTTT. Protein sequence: CSVAFGTGALDTQYF.

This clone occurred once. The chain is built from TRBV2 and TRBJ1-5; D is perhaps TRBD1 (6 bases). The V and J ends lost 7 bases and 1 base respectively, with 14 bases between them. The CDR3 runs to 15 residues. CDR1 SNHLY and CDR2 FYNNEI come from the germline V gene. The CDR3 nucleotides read TGTGCCAGCAAAGGAGGGGGGGCCAGCAATCAGCCCCAGCATTTT. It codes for CASKGGGASNQPQHF.

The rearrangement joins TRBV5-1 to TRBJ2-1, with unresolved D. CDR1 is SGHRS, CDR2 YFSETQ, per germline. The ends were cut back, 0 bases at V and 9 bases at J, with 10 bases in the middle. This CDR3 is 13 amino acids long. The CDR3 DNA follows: TGCGCCAGCAGCTTGGGTAGGGCCAGTGAGCAGTTCTTC. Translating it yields CASSLGRASEQFF. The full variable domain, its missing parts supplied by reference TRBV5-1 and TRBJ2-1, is KAGVTQTPRYLIKTRGQQVTLSCSPISGHRSVSWYQQTPGQGLQFLFEYFSETQRNKGNFPGRFSGRQFSNSRSEMNVSTLELGDSALYLCASSLGRASEQFFGPGTRLTVL.

The CDR3, as DNA: TGTGCCAGCAGTCCTAGCAATCAGCCCCAGCATTTT. This encodes CASSPSNQPQHF. The rearrangement links TRBV7-2 to TRBJ1-5; no clear D gene. Trimming pared 6 bases from V and 0 bases from J, leaving 3 bases between. The CDR3 loop spans 12 amino acids. The V gene's germline CDR1 is SGHTA and CDR2 FQGNSA.

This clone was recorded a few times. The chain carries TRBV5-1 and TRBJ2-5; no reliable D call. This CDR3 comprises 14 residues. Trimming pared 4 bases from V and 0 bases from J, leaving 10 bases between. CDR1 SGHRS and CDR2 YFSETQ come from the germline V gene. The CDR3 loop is CASSPSHYQETQYF. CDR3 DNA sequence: TGCGCCAGCAGCCCCTCCCATTACCAAGAGACCCAGTACTTC.

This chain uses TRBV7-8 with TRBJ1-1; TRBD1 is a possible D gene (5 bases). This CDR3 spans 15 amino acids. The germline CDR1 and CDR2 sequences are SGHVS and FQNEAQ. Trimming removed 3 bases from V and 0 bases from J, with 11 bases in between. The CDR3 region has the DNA TGTGCCAGCAGCTTCAGACAGAACATGAACACTGAAGCTTTCTTT. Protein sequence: CASSFRQNMNTEAFF.

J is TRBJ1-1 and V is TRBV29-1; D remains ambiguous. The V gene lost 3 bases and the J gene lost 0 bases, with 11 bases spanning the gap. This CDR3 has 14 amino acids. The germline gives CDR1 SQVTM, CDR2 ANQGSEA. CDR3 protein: CSVDGVSMNTEAFF. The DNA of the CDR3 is TGCAGCGTTGACGGGGTTAGTATGAACACTGAAGCTTTCTTT.

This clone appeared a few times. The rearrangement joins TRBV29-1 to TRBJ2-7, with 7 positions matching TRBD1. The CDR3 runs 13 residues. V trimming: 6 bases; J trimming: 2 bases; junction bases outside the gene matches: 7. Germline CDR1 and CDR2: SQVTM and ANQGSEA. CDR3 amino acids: CSVTGVGAYEQYF. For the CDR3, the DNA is TGCAGCGTCACAGGGGTTGGGGCCTACGAGCAGTACTTC.

The CDR3 DNA follows: TGTGCCAGCAGCCGTGTCACCCTTGAGAATTCACCCCTCCACTTT. Amino acids: CASSRVTLENSPLHF. The J gene is TRBJ1-6, the V gene TRBV5-6; D is unclear. This CDR3 has 15 amino acids. From germline, CDR1 is SGHDT and CDR2 YYEEEE. V lost 4 bases, J lost 7 bases, and 15 bases lay in between.

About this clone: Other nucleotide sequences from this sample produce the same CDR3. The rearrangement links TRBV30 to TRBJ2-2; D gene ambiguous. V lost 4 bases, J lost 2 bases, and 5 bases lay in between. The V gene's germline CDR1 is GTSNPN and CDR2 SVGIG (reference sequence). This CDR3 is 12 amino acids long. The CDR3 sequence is CAWNRNTGELFF. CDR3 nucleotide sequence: TGTGCCTGGAATCGCAACACCGGGGAGCTGTTTTTT. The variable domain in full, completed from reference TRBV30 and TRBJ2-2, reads SQTIHQWPATLVQPVGSPLSLECTVEGTSNPNLYWYRQAAGRGLQLLFYSVGIGQISSEVPQNLSASRPQDRQFILSSKKLLLSDSGFYLCAWNRNTGELFFGEGSRLTVL.

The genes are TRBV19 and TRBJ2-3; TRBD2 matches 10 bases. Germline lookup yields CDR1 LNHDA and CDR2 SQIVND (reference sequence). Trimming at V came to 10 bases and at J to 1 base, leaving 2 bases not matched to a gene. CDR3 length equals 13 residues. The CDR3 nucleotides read TGTGCCATCGGGACTAGCGGCACAGATACGCAGTATTTT. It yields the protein CAIGTSGTDTQYF.

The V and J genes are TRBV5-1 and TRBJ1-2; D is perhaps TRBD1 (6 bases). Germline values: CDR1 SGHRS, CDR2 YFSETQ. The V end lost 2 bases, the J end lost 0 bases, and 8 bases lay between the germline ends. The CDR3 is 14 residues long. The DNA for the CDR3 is TGCGCCAGCAGCTTAAGGGGGGCTAACTATGGCTACACCTTC. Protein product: CASSLRGANYGYTF.

The CDR3 spells CASSQEMIAAGYTF. The CDR3 nucleotides read TGCGCCAGCAGCCAAGAAATGATTGCAGCCGGCTACACCTTC. The rearrangement joins TRBV4-3 to TRBJ1-2; no reliable D call. V lost 0 bases and J lost 8, with 13 bases in between. The CDR3 spans 14 residues. Germline loops: CDR1 LGHNA, CDR2 YSLEER.

The CDR3 loop reads CASSWGQGGPTEAFF. CDR3 DNA sequence: TGTGCCAGCAGTTGGGGACAGGGGGGACCCACTGAAGCTTTCTTT. The chain couples TRBV6-6 to TRBJ1-1; 11 bases line up with TRBD1. J lost 4 bases, V lost 4 bases, and 5 bases had no gene match. This CDR3 region has 15 residues. The germline CDR1 and CDR2 sequences are MNHNY and SVGAGI (reference sequence).

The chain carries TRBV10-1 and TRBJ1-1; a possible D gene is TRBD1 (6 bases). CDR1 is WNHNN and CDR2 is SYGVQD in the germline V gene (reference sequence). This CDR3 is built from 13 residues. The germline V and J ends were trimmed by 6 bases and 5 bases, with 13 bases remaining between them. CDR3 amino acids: CASSVGQYTEAFF. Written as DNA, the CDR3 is TGCGCCAGCAGCGTCGGACAGTATACTGAAGCTTTCTTT.

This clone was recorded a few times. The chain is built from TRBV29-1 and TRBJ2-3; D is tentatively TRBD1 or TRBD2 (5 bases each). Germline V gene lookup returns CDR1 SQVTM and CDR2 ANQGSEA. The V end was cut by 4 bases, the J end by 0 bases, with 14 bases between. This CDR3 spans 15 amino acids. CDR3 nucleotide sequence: TGCAGCGTTGGCAGGGACGGCGCTAGCACAGATACGCAGTATTTT. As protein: CSVGRDGASTDTQYF.

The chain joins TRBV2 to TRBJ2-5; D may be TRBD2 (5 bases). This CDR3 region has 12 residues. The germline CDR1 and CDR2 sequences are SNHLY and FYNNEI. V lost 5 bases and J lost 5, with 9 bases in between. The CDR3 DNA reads TGTGCCAGCAGTCTGAGGGAGGAGACCCAGTACTTC. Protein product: CASSLREETQYF.

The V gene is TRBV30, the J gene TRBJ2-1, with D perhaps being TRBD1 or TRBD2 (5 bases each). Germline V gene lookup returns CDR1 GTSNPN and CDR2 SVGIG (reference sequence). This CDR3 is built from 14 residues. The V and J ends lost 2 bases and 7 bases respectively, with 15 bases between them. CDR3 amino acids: CAWSQFIEGNEQFF. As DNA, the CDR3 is TGTGCCTGGAGTCAGTTCATCGAGGGGAATGAGCAGTTCTTC.

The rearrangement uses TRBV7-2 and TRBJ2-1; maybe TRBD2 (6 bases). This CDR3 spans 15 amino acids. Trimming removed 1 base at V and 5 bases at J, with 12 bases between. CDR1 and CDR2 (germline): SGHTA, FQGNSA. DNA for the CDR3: TGTGCCAGCAGCTTAGGTCCCCTAGCGAACAATGAGCAGTTCTTC. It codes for CASSLGPLANNEQFF.

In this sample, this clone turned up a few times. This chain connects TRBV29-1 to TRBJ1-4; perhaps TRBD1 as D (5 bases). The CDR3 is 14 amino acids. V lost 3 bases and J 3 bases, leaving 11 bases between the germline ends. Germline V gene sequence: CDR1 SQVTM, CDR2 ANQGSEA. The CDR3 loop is CSVDVGVANEKLFF. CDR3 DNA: TGCAGCGTTGACGTGGGGGTGGCTAATGAAAAACTGTTTTTT.

CDR3 DNA: TGTGCCTGGAGTGTATCCAGGGTAAATGGCTACACCTTC. It codes for CAWSVSRVNGYTF. The V gene is TRBV30, the J gene TRBJ1-2, with D perhaps matching TRBD1 (5 bases). The V end was cut by 0 bases, the J end by 6 bases, with 11 bases between. The germline V gene encodes CDR1 GTSNPN and CDR2 SVGIG (reference sequence). This CDR3 has 13 amino acids.

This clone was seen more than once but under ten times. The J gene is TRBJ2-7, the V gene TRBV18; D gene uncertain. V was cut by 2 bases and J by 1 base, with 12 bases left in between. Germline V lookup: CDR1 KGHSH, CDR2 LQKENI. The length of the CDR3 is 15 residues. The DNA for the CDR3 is TGTGCCAGCTCACCAACGAACCAACCTTCCTACGAGCAGTACTTC. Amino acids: CASSPTNQPSYEQYF.

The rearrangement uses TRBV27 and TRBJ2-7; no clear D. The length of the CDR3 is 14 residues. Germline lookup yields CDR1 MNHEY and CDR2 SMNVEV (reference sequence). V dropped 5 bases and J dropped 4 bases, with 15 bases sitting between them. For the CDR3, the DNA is TGTGCCAGCAGTATAGCCCCGCGCCAGTACGAGCAGTACTTC. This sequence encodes CASSIAPRQYEQYF.

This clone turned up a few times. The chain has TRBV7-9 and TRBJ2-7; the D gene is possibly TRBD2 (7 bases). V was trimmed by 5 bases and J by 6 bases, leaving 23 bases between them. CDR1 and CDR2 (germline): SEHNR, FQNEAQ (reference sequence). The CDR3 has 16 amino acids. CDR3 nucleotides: TGTGCCAGCAGCCCCTGGACAAGGGGGGGGTTAAGCGAGCAGTACTTC. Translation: CASSPWTRGGLSEQYF.

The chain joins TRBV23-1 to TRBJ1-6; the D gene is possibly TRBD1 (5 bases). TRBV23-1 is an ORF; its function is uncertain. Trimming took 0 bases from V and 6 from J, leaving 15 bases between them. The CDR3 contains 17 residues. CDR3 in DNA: TGCGCCAGCAGTCAATCGGTCCCTTACAGGCCTAATTCACCCCTCCACTTT. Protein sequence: CASSQSVPYRPNSPLHF.

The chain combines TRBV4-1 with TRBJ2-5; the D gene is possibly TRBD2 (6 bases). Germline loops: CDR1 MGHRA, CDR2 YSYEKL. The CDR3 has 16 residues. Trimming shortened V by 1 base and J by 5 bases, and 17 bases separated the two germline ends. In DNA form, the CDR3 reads TGCGCCAGCAGCCAAGCATCGGCGGGGCTAGCGGAGACCCAGTACTTC. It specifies CASSQASAGLAETQYF.

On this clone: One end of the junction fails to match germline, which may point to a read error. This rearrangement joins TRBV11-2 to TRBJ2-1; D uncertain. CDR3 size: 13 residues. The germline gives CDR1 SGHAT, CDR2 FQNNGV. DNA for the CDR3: TGTGCCAGCAGCCTAGAGTGGAGCATTGAGCAGTTCTTC. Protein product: CASSLEWSIEQFF. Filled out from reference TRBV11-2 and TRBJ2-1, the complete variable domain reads EAGVAQSPRYKIIEKRQSVAFWCNPISGHATLYWYQQILGQGPKLLIQFQNNGVVDDSQLPKDRFSAERLKGVDSTLKIQPAKLEDSAVYLCASSLEWSIEQFFGPGTRLTVL.

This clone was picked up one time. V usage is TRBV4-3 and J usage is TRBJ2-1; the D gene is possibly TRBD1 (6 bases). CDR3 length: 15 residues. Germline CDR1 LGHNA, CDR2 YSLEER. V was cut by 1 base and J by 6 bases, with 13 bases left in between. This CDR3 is CASSQGNRDSNEQFF. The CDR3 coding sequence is TGCGCCAGCAGCCAAGGAAACAGGGATTCCAATGAGCAGTTCTTC.

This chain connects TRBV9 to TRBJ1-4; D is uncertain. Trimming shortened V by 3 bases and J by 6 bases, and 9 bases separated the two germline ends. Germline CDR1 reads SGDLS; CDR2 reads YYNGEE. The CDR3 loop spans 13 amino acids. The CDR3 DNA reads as TGTGCCAGCAGCGGCGGGAACCATGAAAAACTGTTTTTT. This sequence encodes CASSGGNHEKLFF.

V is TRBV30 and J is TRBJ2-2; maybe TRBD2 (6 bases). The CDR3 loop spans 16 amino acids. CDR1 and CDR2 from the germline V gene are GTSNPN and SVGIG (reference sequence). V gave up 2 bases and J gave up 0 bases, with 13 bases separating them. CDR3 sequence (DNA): TGTGCCTGGAGTCCCCGGCCGGGGGCGAACACCGGGGAGCTGTTTTTT. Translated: CAWSPRPGANTGELFF.

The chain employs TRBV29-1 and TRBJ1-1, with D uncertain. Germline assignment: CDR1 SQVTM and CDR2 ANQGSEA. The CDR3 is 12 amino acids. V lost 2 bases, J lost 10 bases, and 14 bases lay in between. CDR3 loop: CSVESGTSAAFF. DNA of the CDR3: TGCAGCGTTGAATCGGGAACATCGGCAGCTTTCTTT.

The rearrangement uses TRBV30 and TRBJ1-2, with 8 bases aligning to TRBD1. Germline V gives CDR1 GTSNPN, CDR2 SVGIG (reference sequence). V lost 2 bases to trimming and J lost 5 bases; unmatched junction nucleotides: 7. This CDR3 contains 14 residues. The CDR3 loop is CAWSLTGTGYGYTF. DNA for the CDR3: TGTGCCTGGAGTCTAACCGGGACAGGATATGGCTACACCTTC.